This TCR beta chain derives from a study of cytomegalovirus exposure and HLA in healthy donors. Study in general: Inside one of the first data releases sat tens of millions of unique TCRs taken from HLA-typed donors.

Study-wide points: CMV serostatus was the sole immune exposure data available. Most TCR sequences showed up rarely, but some public TCRs showed up in many donors. Reports indicate that TCR beta sequences accurately predicted the HLA-A and HLA-B alleles of most subjects.

The PCR employed 60 Vbeta primers together with 13 Jbeta primers. Assay used: immunoSEQ multiplex PCR; TCRdb lists only in-frame clones, some missing. The sample shows 60,000 to 75,000 clones, roughly 67% of them seen only once. Points on this clone: As yet, its antigen is unknown.

The CDR3 is made up of 14 amino acids. Germline CDR1 reads SGHNT; CDR2 reads YYREEE (reference sequence). Deletions cut 0 bases from V and 6 bases from J, with 11 bases between. J is TRBJ2-3 and V is TRBV5-4; tentatively, D is TRBD2 (5 bases). This TCR came from a man in his fifties in good health and CMV-seronegative. The sequencing sample was made of PBMCs. CDR3 in amino acids: CASSLVSATDTQYF. As DNA, the CDR3 is TGTGCCAGCAGCTTGGTTAGCGCGACCGATACGCAGTATTTT.